This entry lists 14 T cell receptor beta chains sequenced from one sample in a study of naive and memory T cell subsets. Study-level findings and limits: Possibly reflecting memory cells re-expressing CD45RA, a few larger clonotypes occurred in naive repertoires, especially CD8.

Antigen specificity for these receptors is unknown. Both TRBC1 and TRBC2 were covered by a beta constant-region primer of two equimolar oligonucleotides. Nested alpha and beta constant-region primers with the SP2 primer drove four PCR rounds on ligated cDNA. Each CDR3 protein gets one entry after TCRdb re-called the UMI-ligation and nested PCR reads with MiXCR. The table records 98,000 or so distinct CDR3 sequences, 11% of them present only once. Material: naive CD4+ T cells from blood. The receptors were sampled from a human donor in good health.

The chain joins TRBV5-5 to TRBJ1-6; D not resolved. V gave up 3 bases and J gave up 4 bases, with 5 bases separating them. This CDR3 is 13 amino acids long. Germline CDR1 reads SGHKS; CDR2 reads YYEKEE (reference sequence). The CDR3 DNA follows: TGTGCCAGCAGCTGGCAATATAATTCACCCCTCCACTTT. Its protein product is CASSWQYNSPLHF.

V gene TRBV2 combines with J gene TRBJ2-7, with D unresolved. This CDR3 has 13 residues. Germline V lookup: CDR1 SNHLY, CDR2 FYNNEI. V was clipped by 5 bases and J by 1 base, with 9 bases between them. CDR3 nucleotides: TGTGCCAGCAGTATAGCTAGGTCCTACGAGCAGTACTTC. Translation: CASSIARSYEQYF.

This clonotype was found a few times. V and J are TRBV30 and TRBJ1-1; D remains ambiguous. CDR3 length equals 13 residues. Germline assignment: CDR1 GTSNPN and CDR2 SVGIG (reference sequence). V lost 0 bases to trimming and J lost 1 base, with 6 bases between them. Here the CDR3 reads CAWSVWGNTEAFF. In DNA form, the CDR3 reads TGTGCCTGGAGTGTATGGGGGAACACTGAAGCTTTCTTT.

This clonotype was counted between two and nine times. This CDR3 is CSAGSGSTDTQYF. The CDR3 DNA is TGCAGCGCAGGGAGCGGCAGCACAGATACGCAGTATTTT. The chain carries TRBV29-1 and TRBJ2-3; D is possibly TRBD1 or TRBD2 (5 bases each). The CDR3 covers 13 residues. With 7 bases removed from V and 0 bases from J, the gap between germline ends came to 11 bases. CDR1 is SQVTM and CDR2 is ANQGSEA in the germline V gene.

This clonotype was counted many times. This chain connects TRBV2 to TRBJ2-5; D perhaps matches TRBD2 (6 bases). The CDR3 consists of 14 residues. From germline, CDR1 is SNHLY and CDR2 FYNNEI. Deletions cut 5 bases from V and 0 bases from J, with 10 bases between. The CDR3 reads CASSTGVYQETQYF. The CDR3 coding sequence is TGTGCCAGCAGTACGGGGGTGTACCAAGAGACCCAGTACTTC. The variable domain in full, with the rest retrieved from reference TRBV2 and TRBJ2-5, is EPEVTQTPSHQVTQMGQEVILRCVPISNHLYFYWYRQILGQKVEFLVSFYNNEISEKSEIFDDQFSVERPDGSNFTLKIRSTKLEDSAMYFCASSTGVYQETQYFGPGTRLLVL.

This clonotype showed up many times. The chain recombines TRBV20-1 with TRBJ1-4; unclear D gene. This CDR3 is 12 amino acids long. Germline CDR1 and CDR2: DFQATT and SNEGSKA (reference sequence). V lost 3 bases and J 8 bases, leaving 10 bases between the germline ends. The CDR3 is CSASGLWEKLFF. For the CDR3, the DNA is TGCAGTGCTAGCGGCCTTTGGGAAAAACTGTTTTTT.

The V and J genes are TRBV7-8 and TRBJ2-5; 9 bases agree with TRBD2. CDR3 length: 16 amino acids. Losses at the gene ends were 7 bases for V and 2 bases for J; bases not matched to a gene: 11. Looked up from germline, CDR1 is SGHVS and CDR2 is FQNEAQ. The DNA of the CDR3 is TGTGCCAGCAACCTCCGGCTAGCGGGGTCTCAAGAGACCCAGTACTTC. Its protein is CASNLRLAGSQETQYF.

This clonotype was found many times. The chain combines TRBV12-3 or TRBV12-4 with TRBJ2-3; tentatively, D is TRBD1 (6 bases). The CDR3 runs to 12 residues. Trimming removed 5 bases from V and 7 bases from J, with 10 bases in between. The CDR3 loop is CASSGQGNTQYF. In nucleotides, the CDR3 is TGTGCCAGCAGTGGTCAGGGGAATACGCAGTATTTT.

The V and J genes are TRBV3-1 and TRBJ1-3; TRBD1 is a possible D gene (6 bases). CDR3 length equals 16 residues. Germline V CDR1 and CDR2: LGHDT, YNNKEL (reference sequence). Trimming pared 4 bases from V and 0 bases from J, leaving 13 bases between. CDR3 nucleotides: TGTGCCAGCAGCCGAACACAGGGCCCCTCTGGAAACACCATATATTTT. This codes for CASSRTQGPSGNTIYF.

The rearrangement uses TRBV12-5 and TRBJ2-7; 8 bases align to TRBD1. There are 13 residues in the CDR3. J was trimmed by 5 bases and V by 4 bases; bases with no gene match: 4. The germline V gene encodes CDR1 LGHNT and CDR2 FRNRAP. The CDR3 protein is CASGSGQGNEQYF. CDR3 nucleotides: TGTGCTAGTGGTTCTGGACAGGGCAACGAGCAGTACTTC.

The chain is built from TRBV12-3 or TRBV12-4 and TRBJ2-1; D is tentatively TRBD1 or TRBD2 (5 bases each). The CDR3 length is 14 residues. The V end was cut by 5 bases, the J end by 15 bases, with 23 bases between. CDR3: CASSRLRDPSSLFF. DNA of the CDR3: TGTGCCAGCAGTCGACTCCGGGACCCGTCGAGTTTGTTCTTC.

V and J are TRBV4-2 and TRBJ2-1; tentatively, D is TRBD2 (5 bases). This CDR3 is built from 15 residues. The V end was cut by 0 bases, the J end by 9 bases, with 15 bases between. The germline gives CDR1 LGHNA, CDR2 YNFKEQ. The CDR3 loop reads CASSQEVNGMGEQFF. DNA for the CDR3: TGTGCCAGCAGCCAAGAAGTGAACGGGATGGGTGAGCAGTTCTTC.

V gene TRBV15 combines with J gene TRBJ1-1, with 7 bases identical to TRBD1. The CDR3 runs 14 residues. CDR1 and CDR2 from the germline V gene are LNHNV and YYDKDF (reference sequence). Trimming took 2 bases from V and 7 from J; bases not matched to a gene: 7. Written as DNA, the CDR3 is TGTGCCACCAGCAGAATGGGACAGAAGGTTGAAGCTTTCTTT. Protein product: CATSRMGQKVEAFF.

This clonotype was counted ten times or more. The chain combines TRBV7-8 with TRBJ1-1; 8 bases map to TRBD1. J was trimmed by 2 bases and V by 7 bases; bases with no gene match: 15. Germline V lookup: CDR1 SGHVS, CDR2 FQNEAQ. The CDR3 runs to 17 residues. CDR3 DNA sequence: TGTGCCAGCACCCCCGGCTGGACAGGGAATGTAAACACTGAAGCTTTCTTT. Translating gives CASTPGWTGNVNTEAFF.